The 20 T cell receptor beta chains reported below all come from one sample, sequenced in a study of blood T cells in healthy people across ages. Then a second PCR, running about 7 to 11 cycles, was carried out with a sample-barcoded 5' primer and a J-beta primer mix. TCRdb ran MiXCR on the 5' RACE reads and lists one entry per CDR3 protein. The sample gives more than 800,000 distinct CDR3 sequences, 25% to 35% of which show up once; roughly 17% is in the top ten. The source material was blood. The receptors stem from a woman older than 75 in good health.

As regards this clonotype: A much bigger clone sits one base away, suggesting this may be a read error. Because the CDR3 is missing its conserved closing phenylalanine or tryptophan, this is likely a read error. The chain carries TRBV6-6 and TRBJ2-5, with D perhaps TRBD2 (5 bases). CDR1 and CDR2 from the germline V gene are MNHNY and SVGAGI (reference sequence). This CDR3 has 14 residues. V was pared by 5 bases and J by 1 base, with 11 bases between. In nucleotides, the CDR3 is TGTGCCAGCAGTGGACTGACTCGCCAAGAGACCCAGTACTGC. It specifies CASSGLTRQETQYC.

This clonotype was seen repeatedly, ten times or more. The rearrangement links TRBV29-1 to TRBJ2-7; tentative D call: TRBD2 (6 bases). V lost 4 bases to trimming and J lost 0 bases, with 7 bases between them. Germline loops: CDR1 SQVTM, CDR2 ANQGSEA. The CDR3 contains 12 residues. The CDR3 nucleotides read TGCAGCGTTGGGGGGGACTCCTACGAGCAGTACTTC. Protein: CSVGGDSYEQYF.

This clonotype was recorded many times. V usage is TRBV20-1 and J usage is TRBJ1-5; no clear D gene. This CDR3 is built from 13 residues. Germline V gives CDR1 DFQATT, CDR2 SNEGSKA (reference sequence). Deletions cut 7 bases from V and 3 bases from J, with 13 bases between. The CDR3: CSVSDGINQPQHF. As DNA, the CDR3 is TGCAGTGTTTCGGACGGTATCAATCAGCCCCAGCATTTT.

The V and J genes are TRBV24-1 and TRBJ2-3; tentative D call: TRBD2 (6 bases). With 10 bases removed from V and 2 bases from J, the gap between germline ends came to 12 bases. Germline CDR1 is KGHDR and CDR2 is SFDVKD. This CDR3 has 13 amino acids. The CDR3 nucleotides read TGTGCCACTAGCGGAGGACTCACAGATACGCAGTATTTT. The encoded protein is CATSGGLTDTQYF.

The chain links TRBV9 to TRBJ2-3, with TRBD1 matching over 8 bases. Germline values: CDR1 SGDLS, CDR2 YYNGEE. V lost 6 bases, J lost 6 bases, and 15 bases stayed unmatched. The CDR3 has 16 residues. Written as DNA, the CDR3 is TGTGCCAGCACCAAGAGGGGCGACAGGGGATTTGATACGCAGTATTTT. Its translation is CASTKRGDRGFDTQYF.

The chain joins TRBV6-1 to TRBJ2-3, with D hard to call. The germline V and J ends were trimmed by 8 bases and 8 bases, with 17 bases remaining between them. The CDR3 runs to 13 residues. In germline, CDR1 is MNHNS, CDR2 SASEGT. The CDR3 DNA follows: TGTGCCAGCCCGAGTGCATTCGGCGGTACGCAGTATTTT. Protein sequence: CASPSAFGGTQYF.

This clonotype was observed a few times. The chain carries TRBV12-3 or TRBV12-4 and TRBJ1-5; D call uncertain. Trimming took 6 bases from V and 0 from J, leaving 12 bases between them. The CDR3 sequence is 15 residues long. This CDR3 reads CASSPGPISNQPQHF. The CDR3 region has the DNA TGTGCCAGCAGCCCCGGACCGATTAGCAATCAGCCCCAGCATTTT.

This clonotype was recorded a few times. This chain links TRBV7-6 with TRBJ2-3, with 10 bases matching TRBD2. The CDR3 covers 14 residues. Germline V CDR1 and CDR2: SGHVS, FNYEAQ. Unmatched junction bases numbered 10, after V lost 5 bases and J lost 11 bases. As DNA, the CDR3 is TGTGCCAGCAGCGCAGGTACTGCTAGCGGGGGGCAGTATTTT. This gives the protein CASSAGTASGGQYF.

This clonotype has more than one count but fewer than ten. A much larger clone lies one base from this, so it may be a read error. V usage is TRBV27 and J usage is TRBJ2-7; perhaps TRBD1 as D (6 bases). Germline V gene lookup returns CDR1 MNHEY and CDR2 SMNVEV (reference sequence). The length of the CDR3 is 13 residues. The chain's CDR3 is CACSQGTPYEQYF. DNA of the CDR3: TGTGCCTGCAGCCAGGGGACCCCCTACGAGCAGTACTTC.

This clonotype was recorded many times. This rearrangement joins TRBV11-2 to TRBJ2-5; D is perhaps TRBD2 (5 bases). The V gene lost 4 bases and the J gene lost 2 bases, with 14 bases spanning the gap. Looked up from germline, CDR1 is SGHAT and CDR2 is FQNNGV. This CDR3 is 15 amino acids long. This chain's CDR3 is CASSSAAGGQETQYF. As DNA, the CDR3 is TGTGCCAGCAGCTCCGCGGCAGGAGGACAAGAGACCCAGTACTTC.

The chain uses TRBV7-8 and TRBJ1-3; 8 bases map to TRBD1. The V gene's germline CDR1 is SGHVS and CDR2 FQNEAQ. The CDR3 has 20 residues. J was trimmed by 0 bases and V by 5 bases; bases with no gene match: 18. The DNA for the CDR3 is TGTGCCAGCAGCCTAGAAACCGGGACAGGCAATCTAATCTCTGGAAACACCATATATTTT. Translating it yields CASSLETGTGNLISGNTIYF.

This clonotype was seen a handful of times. The CDR3 nucleotides are TGTGCCAGCAGCTTAGACGGCCTTAGCAATCAGCCCCAGCATTTT. This translates into CASSLDGLSNQPQHF. The rearrangement links TRBV7-9 to TRBJ1-5; D ambiguous. Trimming shortened V by 1 base and J by 0 bases, and 7 bases separated the two germline ends. CDR3 length equals 15 residues. In germline, CDR1 is SEHNR, CDR2 FQNEAQ (reference sequence). Full variable domain (remainder filled in from reference TRBV7-9 and TRBJ1-5): DTGVSQNPRHKITKRGQNVTFRCDPISEHNRLYWYRQTLGQGPEFLTYFQNEAQLEKSRLLSDRFSAERPKGSFSTLEIQRTEQGDSAMYLCASSLDGLSNQPQHFGDGTRLSIL.

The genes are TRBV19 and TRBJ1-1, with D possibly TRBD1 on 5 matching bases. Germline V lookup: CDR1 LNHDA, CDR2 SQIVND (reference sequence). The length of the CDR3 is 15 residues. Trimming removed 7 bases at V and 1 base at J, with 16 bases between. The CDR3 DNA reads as TGTGCCAGTATCGGGGCTCAGACGGCGAACACTGAAGCTTTCTTT. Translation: CASIGAQTANTEAFF.

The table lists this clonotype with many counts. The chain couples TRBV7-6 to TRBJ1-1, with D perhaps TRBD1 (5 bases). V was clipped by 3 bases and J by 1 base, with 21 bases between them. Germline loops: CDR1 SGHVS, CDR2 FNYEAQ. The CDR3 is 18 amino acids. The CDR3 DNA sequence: TGTGCCAGCAGCTTGTACCCGGGACGTCAAGCGGAGAACACTGAAGCTTTCTTT. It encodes CASSLYPGRQAENTEAFF. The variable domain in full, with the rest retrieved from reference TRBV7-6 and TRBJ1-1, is GAGVSQSPRYKVTKRGQDVALRCDPISGHVSLYWYRQALGQGPEFLTYFNYEAQQDKSGLPNDRFSAERPEGSISTLTIQRTEQRDSAMYRCASSLYPGRQAENTEAFFGQGTRLTVV.

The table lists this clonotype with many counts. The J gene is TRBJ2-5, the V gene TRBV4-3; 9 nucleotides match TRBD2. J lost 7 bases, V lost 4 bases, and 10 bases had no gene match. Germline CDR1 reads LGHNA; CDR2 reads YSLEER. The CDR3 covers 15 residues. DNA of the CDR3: TGCGCCAGCAGCCCAACTAGCGGGCGGGTAGGGACCCAGTACTTC. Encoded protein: CASSPTSGRVGTQYF.

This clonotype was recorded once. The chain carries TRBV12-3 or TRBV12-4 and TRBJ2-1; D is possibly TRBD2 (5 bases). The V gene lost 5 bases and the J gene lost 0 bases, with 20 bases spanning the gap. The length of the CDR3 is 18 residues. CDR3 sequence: CASSPQTGRAVSYNEQFF. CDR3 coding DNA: TGTGCCAGCAGTCCCCAGACTGGGCGGGCCGTCTCCTACAATGAGCAGTTCTTC.

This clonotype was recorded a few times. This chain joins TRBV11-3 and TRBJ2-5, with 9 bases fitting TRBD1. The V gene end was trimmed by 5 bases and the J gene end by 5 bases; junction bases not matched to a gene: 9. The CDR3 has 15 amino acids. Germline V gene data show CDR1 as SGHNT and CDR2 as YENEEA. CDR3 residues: CASSPGRDRVETQYF. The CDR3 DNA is TGTGCCAGCAGCCCAGGTCGGGACAGGGTGGAGACCCAGTACTTC.

The CDR3 DNA reads TGCAGTGCTAGTGTCGTCCGGGAAGTTTCAGATACGCAGTATTTT. Its translation: CSASVVREVSDTQYF. The chain links TRBV20-1 to TRBJ2-3; D possibly corresponds to TRBD2 (5 bases). CDR3 size: 15 residues. CDR1 and CDR2 (germline): DFQATT, SNEGSKA (reference sequence). Trimming left V 3 bases short and J 4 bases short, with 17 bases between.

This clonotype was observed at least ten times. In DNA, the CDR3 is TGCAGTGCTCAACAGGGATTAGGTGGCTACACCTTC. Translation gives CSAQQGLGGYTF. This chain uses TRBV20-1 with TRBJ1-2, with D perhaps TRBD1 (6 bases). The germline CDR1 and CDR2 sequences are DFQATT and SNEGSKA (reference sequence). This CDR3 has 12 residues. Trimming left V 5 bases short and J 7 bases short, with 14 bases between.

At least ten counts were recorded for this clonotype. The CDR3 sequence is CSVDRELTEAFF. DNA for the CDR3: TGCAGCGTTGACAGGGAATTGACTGAAGCTTTCTTT. The chain is built from TRBV29-1 and TRBJ1-1; a weak D match, TRBD1 (5 bases). Germline values: CDR1 SQVTM, CDR2 ANQGSEA. V lost 3 bases, J lost 5 bases, and 10 bases lay in between. CDR3 length: 12 amino acids.